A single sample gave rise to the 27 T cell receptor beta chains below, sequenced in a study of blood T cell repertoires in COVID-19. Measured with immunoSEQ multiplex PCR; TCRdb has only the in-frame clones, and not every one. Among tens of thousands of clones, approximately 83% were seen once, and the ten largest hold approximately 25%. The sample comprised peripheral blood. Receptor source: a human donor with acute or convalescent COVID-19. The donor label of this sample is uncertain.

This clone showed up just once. The CDR3 is CASSRTGGDTQYF. The CDR3 coding sequence is TGTGCCAGCAGTCGTACAGGGGGAGATACGCAGTATTTT. J is TRBJ2-3 and V is TRBV7-2; 8 bases are shared with TRBD1. Germline V gene lookup returns CDR1 SGHTA and CDR2 FQGNSA. The J segment lost 5 bases and the V segment lost 6 bases, leaving 4 bases of the junction unmatched. The CDR3 sequence is 13 residues long.

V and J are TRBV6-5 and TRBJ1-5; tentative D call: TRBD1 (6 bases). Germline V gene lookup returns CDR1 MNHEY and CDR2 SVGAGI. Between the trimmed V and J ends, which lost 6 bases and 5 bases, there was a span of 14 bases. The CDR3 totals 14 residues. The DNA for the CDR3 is TGTGCCAGCAGGAAGGGGGACGCCTATCAGCCCCAGCATTTT. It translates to CASRKGDAYQPQHF.

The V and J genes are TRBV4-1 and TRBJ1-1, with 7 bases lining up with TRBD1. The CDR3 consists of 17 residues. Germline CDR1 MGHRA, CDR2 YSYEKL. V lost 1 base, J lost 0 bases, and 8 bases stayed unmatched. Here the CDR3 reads CASSQGGDSPMNTEAFF. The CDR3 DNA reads TGCGCCAGCAGCCAAGGGGGGGACAGTCCCATGAACACTGAAGCTTTCTTT.

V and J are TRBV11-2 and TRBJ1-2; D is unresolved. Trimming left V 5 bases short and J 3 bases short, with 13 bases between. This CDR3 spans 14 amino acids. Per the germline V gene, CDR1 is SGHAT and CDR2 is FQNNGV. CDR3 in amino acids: CASSLGASDYGYTF. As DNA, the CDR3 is TGTGCCAGCAGCCTGGGCGCGAGTGACTATGGCTACACCTTC.

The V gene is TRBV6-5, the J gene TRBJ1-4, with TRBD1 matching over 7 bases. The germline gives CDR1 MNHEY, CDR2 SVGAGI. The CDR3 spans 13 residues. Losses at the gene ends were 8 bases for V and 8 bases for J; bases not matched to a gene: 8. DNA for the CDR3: TGTGCCAGCTTAGACAGGGAGAGGGAAAAACTGTTTTTT. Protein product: CASLDREREKLFF.

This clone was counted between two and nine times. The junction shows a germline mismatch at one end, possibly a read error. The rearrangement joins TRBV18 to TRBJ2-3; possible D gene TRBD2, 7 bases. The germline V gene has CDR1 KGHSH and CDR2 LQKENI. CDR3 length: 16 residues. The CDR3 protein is CASSPLGGPRTDTQYF. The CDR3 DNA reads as TGTGCCAGCTCTCCACTCGGGGGGCCGAGAACAGATACGCAGTATTTT.

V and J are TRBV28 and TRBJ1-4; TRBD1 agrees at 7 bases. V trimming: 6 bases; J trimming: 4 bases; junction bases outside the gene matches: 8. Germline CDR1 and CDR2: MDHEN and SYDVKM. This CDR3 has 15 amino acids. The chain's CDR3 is CASRTGTSYNEKLFF. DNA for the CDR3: TGTGCCAGCAGGACAGGGACGAGTTATAATGAAAAACTGTTTTTT.

The CDR3 reads CASSFRSGGGRKLFF. In nucleotides, the CDR3 is TGTGCCAGCAGTTTCCGCTCAGGGGGCGGCCGAAAACTGTTTTTT. V usage is TRBV28 and J usage is TRBJ1-4, with 8 bases fitting TRBD1. CDR1 is MDHEN and CDR2 is SYDVKM in the germline V gene. V lost 3 bases and J lost 10; bases outside the gene matches: 10. The CDR3 covers 15 residues.

The DNA of the CDR3 is TGTGCCAGCAGTTACTCGCGGAGCACTGAAGCTTTCTTT. This codes for CASSYSRSTEAFF. The chain combines TRBV6-2 or TRBV6-3 with TRBJ1-1; D gene unclear. The germline V gene encodes CDR1 MNHEY and CDR2 SVGEGT. V was trimmed by 0 bases and J by 4 bases, leaving 6 bases between them. CDR3 length: 13 amino acids.

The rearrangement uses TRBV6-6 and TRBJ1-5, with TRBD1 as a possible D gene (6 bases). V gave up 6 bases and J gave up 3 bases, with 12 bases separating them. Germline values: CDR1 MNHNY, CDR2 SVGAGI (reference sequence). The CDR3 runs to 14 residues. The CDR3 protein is CASRQGSINQPQHF. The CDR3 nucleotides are TGTGCCAGCAGACAGGGTTCCATCAATCAGCCCCAGCATTTT.

The CDR3 loop is CASSVVPSGGADTGELFF. CDR3 nucleotide sequence: TGTGCCAGCAGCGTAGTTCCTAGCGGGGGGGCGGACACCGGGGAGCTGTTTTTT. The V and J genes are TRBV9 and TRBJ2-2, with TRBD2 identical over 12 bases. From germline, CDR1 is SGDLS and CDR2 YYNGEE. This CDR3 region has 18 residues. The V and J ends lost 0 bases and 3 bases, in that order; junction bases with no gene match: 6.

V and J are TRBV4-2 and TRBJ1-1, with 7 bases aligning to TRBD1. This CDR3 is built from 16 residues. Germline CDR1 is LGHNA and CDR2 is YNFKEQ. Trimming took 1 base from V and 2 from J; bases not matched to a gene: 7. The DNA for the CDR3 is TGTGCCAGCAGCCAAGGGCCCGGGACAGCTAACACTGAAGCTTTCTTT. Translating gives CASSQGPGTANTEAFF.

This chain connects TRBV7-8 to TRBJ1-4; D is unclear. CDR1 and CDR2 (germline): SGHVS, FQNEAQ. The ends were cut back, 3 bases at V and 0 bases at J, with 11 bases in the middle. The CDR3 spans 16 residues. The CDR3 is CASSFQFRATNEKLFF. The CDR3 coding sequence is TGTGCCAGCAGCTTCCAGTTTCGGGCAACTAATGAAAAACTGTTTTTT. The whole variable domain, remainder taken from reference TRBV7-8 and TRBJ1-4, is GAGVSQSPRYKVAKRGQDVALRCDPISGHVSLFWYQQALGQGPEFLTYFQNEAQLDKSGLPSDRFFAERPEGSVSTLKIQRTQQEDSAVYLCASSFQFRATNEKLFFGSGTQLSVL.

The CDR3 is CASSEGGVSGYTF. CDR3 sequence (DNA): TGTGCCAGCAGTGAGGGAGGGGTGAGCGGCTACACCTTC. This chain links TRBV2 with TRBJ1-2; tentative D call: TRBD1 (5 bases). Deletions cut 3 bases from V and 8 bases from J, with 13 bases between. The CDR3 totals 13 residues. Germline CDR1 SNHLY, CDR2 FYNNEI.

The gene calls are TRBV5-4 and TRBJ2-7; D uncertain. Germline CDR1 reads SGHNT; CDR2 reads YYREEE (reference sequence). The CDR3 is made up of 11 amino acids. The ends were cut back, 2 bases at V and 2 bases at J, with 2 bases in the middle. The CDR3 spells CASSFAYEQYF. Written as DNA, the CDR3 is TGTGCCAGCAGCTTCGCCTACGAGCAGTACTTC.

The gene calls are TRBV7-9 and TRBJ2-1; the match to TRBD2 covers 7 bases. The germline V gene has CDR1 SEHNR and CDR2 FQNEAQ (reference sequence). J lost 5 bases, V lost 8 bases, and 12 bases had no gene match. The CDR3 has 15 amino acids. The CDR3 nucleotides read TGTGCCAGCTTCCTGCCCGGGAGGAGCGACAATGAGCAGTTCTTC. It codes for CASFLPGRSDNEQFF.

As DNA, the CDR3 is TGTGCCAGCAGCTTAGGGGTGGCGGCAGATGGCTACACCTTC. Residues: CASSLGVAADGYTF. This chain uses TRBV7-6 with TRBJ1-2; D not resolved. From germline, CDR1 is SGHVS and CDR2 FNYEAQ. V lost 1 base, J lost 6 bases, and 12 bases lay in between. This CDR3 comprises 14 residues.

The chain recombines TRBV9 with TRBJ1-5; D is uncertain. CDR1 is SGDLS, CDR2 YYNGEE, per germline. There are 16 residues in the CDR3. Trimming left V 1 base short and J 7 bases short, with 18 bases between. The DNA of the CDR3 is TGTGCCAGCAGCGTATCTGGGGAGGTTTTAGGGCAGCCCCAGCATTTT. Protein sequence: CASSVSGEVLGQPQHF. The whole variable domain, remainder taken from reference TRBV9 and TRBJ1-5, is DSGVTQTPKHLITATGQRVTLRCSPRSGDLSVYWYQQSLDQGLQFLIQYYNGEERAKGNILERFSAQQFPDLHSELNLSSLELGDSALYFCASSVSGEVLGQPQHFGDGTRLSIL.

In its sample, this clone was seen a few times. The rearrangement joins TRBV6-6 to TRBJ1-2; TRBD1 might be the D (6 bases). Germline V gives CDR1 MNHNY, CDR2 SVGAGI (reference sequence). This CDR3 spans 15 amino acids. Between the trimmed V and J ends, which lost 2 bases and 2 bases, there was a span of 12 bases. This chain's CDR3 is CASSYIGQKNYGYTF. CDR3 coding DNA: TGTGCCAGCAGTTACATCGGACAGAAAAACTATGGCTACACCTTC.

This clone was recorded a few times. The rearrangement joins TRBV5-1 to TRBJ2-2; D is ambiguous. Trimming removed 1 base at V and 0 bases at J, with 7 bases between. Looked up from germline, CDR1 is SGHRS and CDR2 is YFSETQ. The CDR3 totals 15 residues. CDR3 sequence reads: CASSLQVSNTGELFF. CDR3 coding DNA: TGCGCCAGCAGCTTGCAGGTTTCGAACACCGGGGAGCTGTTTTTT.

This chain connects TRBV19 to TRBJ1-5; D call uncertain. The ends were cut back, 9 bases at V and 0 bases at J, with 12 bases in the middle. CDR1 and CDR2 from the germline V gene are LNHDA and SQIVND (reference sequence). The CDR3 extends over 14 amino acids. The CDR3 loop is CASLRRYSNQPQHF. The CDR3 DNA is TGTGCCAGCTTAAGGAGGTATAGCAATCAGCCCCAGCATTTT.

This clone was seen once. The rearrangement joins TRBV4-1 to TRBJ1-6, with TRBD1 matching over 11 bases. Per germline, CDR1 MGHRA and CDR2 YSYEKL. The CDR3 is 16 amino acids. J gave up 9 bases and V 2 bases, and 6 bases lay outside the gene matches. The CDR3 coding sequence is TGCGCCAGCAGCCAAATCCCCGGGACAGGGGGTTCACCCCTCCACTTT. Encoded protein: CASSQIPGTGGSPLHF.

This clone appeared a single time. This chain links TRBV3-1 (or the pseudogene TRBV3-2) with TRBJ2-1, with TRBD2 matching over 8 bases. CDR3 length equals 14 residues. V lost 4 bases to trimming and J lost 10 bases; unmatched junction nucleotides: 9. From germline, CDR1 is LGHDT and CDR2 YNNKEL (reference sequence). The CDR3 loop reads CASSLAVAGKEQFF. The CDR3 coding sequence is TGTGCCAGCAGCCTCGCGGTAGCGGGAAAGGAGCAGTTCTTC.

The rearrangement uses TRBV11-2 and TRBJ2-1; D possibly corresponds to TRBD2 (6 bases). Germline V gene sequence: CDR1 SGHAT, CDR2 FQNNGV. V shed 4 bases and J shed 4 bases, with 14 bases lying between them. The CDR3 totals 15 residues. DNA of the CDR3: TGTGCCAGCAGCTCGGTAGCGGAAGGGTACAATGAGCAGTTCTTC. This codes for CASSSVAEGYNEQFF.

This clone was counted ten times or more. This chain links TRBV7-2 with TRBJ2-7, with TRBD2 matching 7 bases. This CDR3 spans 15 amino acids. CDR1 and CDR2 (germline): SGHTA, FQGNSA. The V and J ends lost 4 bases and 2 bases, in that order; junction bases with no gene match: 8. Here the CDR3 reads CASSSEGLRTYEQYF. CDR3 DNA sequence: TGTGCCAGCAGCTCTGAGGGACTAAGGACCTACGAGCAGTACTTC.

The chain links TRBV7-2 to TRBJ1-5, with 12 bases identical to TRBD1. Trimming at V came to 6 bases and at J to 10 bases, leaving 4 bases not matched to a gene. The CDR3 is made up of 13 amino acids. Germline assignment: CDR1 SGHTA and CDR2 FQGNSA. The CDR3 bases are TGTGCCAGCAGGACCGGGACAGGGGGCCCCCAGCATTTT. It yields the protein CASRTGTGGPQHF. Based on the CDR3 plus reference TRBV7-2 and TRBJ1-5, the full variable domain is GAGVSQSPSNKVTEKGKDVELRCDPISGHTALYWYRQSLGQGLEFLIYFQGNSAPDKSGLPSDRFSAERTGGSVSTLTIQRTQQEDSAVYLCASRTGTGGPQHFGDGTRLSIL.

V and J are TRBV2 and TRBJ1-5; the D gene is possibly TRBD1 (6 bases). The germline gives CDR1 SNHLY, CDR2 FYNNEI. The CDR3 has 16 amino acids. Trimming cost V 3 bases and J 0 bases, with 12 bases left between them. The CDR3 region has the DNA TGTGCCAGCAGTGAGGGGGGGGCCCGTAGCAATCAGCCCCAGCATTTT. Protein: CASSEGGARSNQPQHF.